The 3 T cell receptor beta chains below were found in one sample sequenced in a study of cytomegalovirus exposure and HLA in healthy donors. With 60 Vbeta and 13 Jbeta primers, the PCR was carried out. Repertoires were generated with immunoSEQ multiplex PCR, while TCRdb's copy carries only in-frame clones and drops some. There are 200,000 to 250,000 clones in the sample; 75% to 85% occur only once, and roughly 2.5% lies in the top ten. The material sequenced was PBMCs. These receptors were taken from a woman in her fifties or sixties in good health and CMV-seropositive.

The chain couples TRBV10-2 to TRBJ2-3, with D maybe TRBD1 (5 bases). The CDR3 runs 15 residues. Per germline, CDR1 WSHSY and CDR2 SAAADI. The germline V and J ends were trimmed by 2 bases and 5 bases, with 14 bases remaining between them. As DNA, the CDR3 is TGCGCCAGCAGTGAGCCGCTAGGGGCTGGAGATACGCAGTATTTT. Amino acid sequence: CASSEPLGAGDTQYF.

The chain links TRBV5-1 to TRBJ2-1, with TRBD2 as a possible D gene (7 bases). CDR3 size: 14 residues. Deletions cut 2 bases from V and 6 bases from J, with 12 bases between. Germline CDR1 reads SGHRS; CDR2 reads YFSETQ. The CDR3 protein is CASSLGGLSNEQFF. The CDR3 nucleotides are TGCGCCAGCAGCTTAGGGGGACTAAGCAATGAGCAGTTCTTC.

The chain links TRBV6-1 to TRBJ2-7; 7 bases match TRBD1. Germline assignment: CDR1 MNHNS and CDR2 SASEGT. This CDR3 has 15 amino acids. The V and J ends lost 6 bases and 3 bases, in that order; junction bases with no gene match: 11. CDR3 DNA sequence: TGTGCCAGCAGGCTGACAGGGTTGTATTTCTACGAGCAGTACTTC. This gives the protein CASRLTGLYFYEQYF.